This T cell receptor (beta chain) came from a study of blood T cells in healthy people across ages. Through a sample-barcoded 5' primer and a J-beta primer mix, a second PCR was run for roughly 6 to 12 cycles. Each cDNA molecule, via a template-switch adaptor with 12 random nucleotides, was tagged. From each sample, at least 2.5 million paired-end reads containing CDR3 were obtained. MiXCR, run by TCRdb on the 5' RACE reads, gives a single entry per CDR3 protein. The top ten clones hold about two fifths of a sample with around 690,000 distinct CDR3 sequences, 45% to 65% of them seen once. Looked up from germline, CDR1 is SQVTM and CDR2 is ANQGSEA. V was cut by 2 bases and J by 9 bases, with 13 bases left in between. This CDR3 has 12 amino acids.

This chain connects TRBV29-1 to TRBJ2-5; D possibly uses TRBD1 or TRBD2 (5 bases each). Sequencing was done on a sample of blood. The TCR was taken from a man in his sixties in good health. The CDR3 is CSVERGLGAQYF. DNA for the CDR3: TGCAGCGTTGAAAGGGGTCTCGGGGCCCAGTACTTC.